Listed here are 3 T cell receptor beta chains from one sample, sequenced in a study of CXCR3-negative and CXCR3-positive naive CD8 T cells. TRB cDNA libraries were made by UMI-labeled 5' RACE. TCRdb reanalyzed the 5' RACE reads, giving one entry per CDR3 protein sequence and no DNA. The sample holds about 130,000 distinct CDR3 sequences. The sequenced sample consisted of naive CXCR3- CD8+ T cells from blood. The subset: CD45RO-CCR7+CD27+CD95- naive CD8+ T cells lacking CXCR3 (TNR3-). These receptor sequences come from a human donor in good health. Some clones in this sample may be carry-over from other donors' samples.

Here the CDR3 reads CASSPYEGGEQYF. The chain couples TRBV19 to TRBJ2-7; with no DNA, the TCRdb D assignment of TRBD2 cannot be verified. This CDR3 contains 13 residues. Germline-derived CDR1 and CDR2 are LNHDA and SQIVND (reference sequence).

The V call is TRBV7-6, the J call TRBJ2-1; TCRdb designates TRBD1, a call that cannot be tested without DNA. Germline V CDR1 and CDR2: SGHVS, FNYEAQ. This CDR3 has 15 amino acids. The CDR3 spells CASSLYGQGVSEQFF.

This rearrangement joins TRBV29-1 to TRBJ1-4. This CDR3 contains 12 residues. CDR1 is SQVTM, CDR2 ANQGSEA, per germline. This CDR3 is CSGEDSGEKLFF.